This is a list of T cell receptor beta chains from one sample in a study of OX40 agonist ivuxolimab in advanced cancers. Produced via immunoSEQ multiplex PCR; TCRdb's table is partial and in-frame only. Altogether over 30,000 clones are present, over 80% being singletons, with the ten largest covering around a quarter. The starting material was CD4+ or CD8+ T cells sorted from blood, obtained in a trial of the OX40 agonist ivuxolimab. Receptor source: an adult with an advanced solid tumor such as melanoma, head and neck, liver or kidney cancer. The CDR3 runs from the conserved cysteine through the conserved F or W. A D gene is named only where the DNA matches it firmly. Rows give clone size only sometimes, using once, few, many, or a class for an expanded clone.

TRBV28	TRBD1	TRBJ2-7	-	CASSRTGGFEQYF	TGTGCCAGCAGTCGGACAGGGGGCTTCGAGCAGTACTTC
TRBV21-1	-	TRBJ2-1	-	CASSSLAGGNEQFF	TGTGCCAGCAGCAGTCTAGCGGGAGGTAATGAGCAGTTCTTC
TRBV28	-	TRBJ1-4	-	CASSLRQGRGEEKLFF	TGTGCCAGCAGTTTAAGGCAGGGTCGGGGAGAGGAAAAACTGTTTTTT
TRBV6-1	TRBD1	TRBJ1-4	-	CASSALHAGTGDEKLFF	TGTGCCAGCAGTGCCCTTCACGCCGGGACAGGGGACGAAAAACTGTTTTTT
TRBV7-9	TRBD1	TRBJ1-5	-	CASQLHGTGSQPQHF	TGTGCCAGCCAACTTCACGGGACAGGGAGTCAGCCCCAGCATTTT
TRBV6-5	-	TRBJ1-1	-	CASSYRGIRTEAFF	TGTGCCAGCAGTTACCGGGGGATAAGGACTGAAGCTTTCTTT
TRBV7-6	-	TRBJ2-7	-	CASSASYEQYF	TGTGCCAGCAGCGCCTCCTACGAGCAGTACTTC
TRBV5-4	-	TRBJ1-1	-	CASRGDGWTEAFF	TGTGCCAGCAGGGGGGATGGATGGACTGAAGCTTTCTTT
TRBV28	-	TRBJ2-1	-	CASSLLTAGNNEQFF	TGTGCCAGCAGTTTATTGACAGCCGGTAACAATGAGCAGTTCTTC
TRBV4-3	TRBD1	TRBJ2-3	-	CASSQGTGGPGDTQYF	TGCGCCAGCAGCCAAGGGACAGGGGGCCCGGGAGATACGCAGTATTTT
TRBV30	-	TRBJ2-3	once	CAWSEGGVSTDTQYF	TGTGCCTGGAGTGAAGGAGGCGTTAGCACAGATACGCAGTATTTT
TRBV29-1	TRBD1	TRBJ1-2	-	CSVEVQGEDGYTF	TGCAGCGTTGAAGTCCAGGGGGAGGACGGCTACACCTTC
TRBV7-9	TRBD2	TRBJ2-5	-	CASSARLAGRETQYF	TGTGCCAGCAGCGCGAGACTAGCGGGGAGGGAGACCCAGTACTTC
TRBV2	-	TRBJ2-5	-	CASSDVAVQETQYF	TGTGCCAGCAGTGATGTGGCAGTCCAAGAGACCCAGTACTTC
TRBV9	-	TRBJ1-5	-	CASSVGQNSNQPQHF	TGTGCCAGCAGCGTAGGACAGAATAGCAATCAGCCCCAGCATTTT
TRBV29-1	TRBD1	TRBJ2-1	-	CSVEGGGAYNEQFF	TGCAGCGTTGAAGGAGGGGGCGCCTACAATGAGCAGTTCTTC
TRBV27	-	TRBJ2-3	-	CASSFPGDTQYF	TGTGCCAGCAGTTTTCCCGGCGATACGCAGTATTTT
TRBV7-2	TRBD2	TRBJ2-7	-	CASSLGLAGTYEQYF	TGTGCCAGCAGCTTGGGGCTAGCGGGGACCTACGAGCAGTACTTC
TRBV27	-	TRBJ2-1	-	CASSPQSHNEQFF	TGTGCCAGCAGTCCCCAAAGCCACAATGAGCAGTTCTTC
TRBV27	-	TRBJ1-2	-	CASSLTDSNYGYTF	TGTGCCAGCAGTTTAACGGATTCAAACTATGGCTACACCTTC